The rows below give T cell receptor beta chains drawn from one sample of a study of blood T cell repertoires in COVID-19. Profiled with immunoSEQ multiplex PCR; TCRdb holds only in-frame clones, not every one. The sample carries under 300,000 clones, under 90% recorded once. The sample taken for sequencing was PBMCs or T cells enriched from blood (not recorded which). These receptor sequences come from a woman in her forties who had recovered from COVID-19. Each CDR3 is given with its conserved first and last residue. A D gene is named only where the DNA matches it firmly. For some rows the clone size is stated as once, few or many, or as a class when expanded; others skip it.

v_call	clone_size	d_call	j_call	cdr3_nt	cdr3_aa
TRBV7-8	-	TRBD2	TRBJ2-3	TGTGCCAGCAGCTCCGGGGGGAGTAGGACAGATACGCAGTATTTT	CASSSGGSRTDTQYF
TRBV7-3	-	-	TRBJ2-1	TGTGCCAGCAGCTTAAACTCAGGGTCCCTAGGGGAGCAGTTCTTC	CASSLNSGSLGEQFF
TRBV19	-	TRBD1	TRBJ1-2	TGTGCCAGTAGGAGCCGGGACAGGGGGAAAGGGGATAACTATGGCTACACCTTC	CASRSRDRGKGDNYGYTF
TRBV4-2	-	TRBD2	TRBJ2-7	TGTGCCAGCAGCCAATCCACTAGCGGGAGGATCCACGAGCAGTACTTC	CASSQSTSGRIHEQYF
TRBV4-2	-	TRBD2	TRBJ2-7	TGTGCCAGCAGCCAAGATAAGATGAGCGGGGGGCGGGAGCAGTACTTC	CASSQDKMSGGREQYF
TRBV6-5	-	TRBD1	TRBJ1-2	TGTGCCAGCAGCCCCTTGGACAGGGGGGGCTATGGCTACACCTTC	CASSPLDRGGYGYTF
TRBV4-1	once	TRBD2	TRBJ2-1	TGCGCCAGCAGCCAAGATCTCGGGACTAGCGGGGTCCACAATGAGCAGTTCTTC	CASSQDLGTSGVHNEQFF
TRBV5-4	-	TRBD1	TRBJ2-7	TGTGCCAGCAGCTACCGGGACAGAGACTACGAGCAGTACTTC	CASSYRDRDYEQYF
TRBV7-2	-	-	TRBJ1-6	TGTGCCAGCAGCTTAGTGGGACTTACCGCAAATTCACCCCTCCACTTT	CASSLVGLTANSPLHF
TRBV14	-	TRBD1	TRBJ2-2	TGTGCCAGCAGCCAACTCGTCGGACAGGCTAACACCGGGGAGCTGTTTTTT	CASSQLVGQANTGELFF
TRBV7-7	-	-	TRBJ1-2	TGTGCTAGCAGCTTAGCACGGACAAACCTTAACTATGGCTACACCTTC	CASSLARTNLNYGYTF
TRBV5-1	-	-	TRBJ2-3	TGCGCCAGCAGCTTTTCCCCGGTCGGCACAGATACGCAGTATTTT	CASSFSPVGTDTQYF
TRBV5-5	-	TRBD1	TRBJ2-7	TGTGCCAGCAGATCCGCCCCGGGACAGGGTCCCTACGAGCAGTACTTC	CASRSAPGQGPYEQYF
TRBV7-9	-	-	TRBJ1-2	TGTGCCAGCAGCTTGGGCAAGCCAGGGGTCCTCTATGGCTACACCTTC	CASSLGKPGVLYGYTF
TRBV18	-	-	TRBJ2-7	TGTGCCAGCTCGCAGAGACAGGACGAGCAGTACTTC	CASSQRQDEQYF
TRBV5-1	-	-	TRBJ2-3	TGCGCCAGCAGCCTAAAGACCAGGACTACTAGCACAGATACGCAGTATTTT	CASSLKTRTTSTDTQYF
TRBV7-3	-	-	TRBJ2-3	TGTGCCAGCAGCTTAGGTGGGGCCCCGGGTCTGGTTTTCCCCTCTACGCAGTATTTT	CASSLGGAPGLVFPSTQYF
TRBV27	-	-	TRBJ1-1	TGTGCCAGCAGCCCGGGCGGGATCAACACTGAAGCTTTCTTT	CASSPGGINTEAFF
TRBV5-4	few	-	TRBJ2-5	TGTGCCAGCAGCTTGGGAGGCGTCTTAGTCGGGGAGACCCAGTACTTC	CASSLGGVLVGETQYF
TRBV5-8	-	-	TRBJ2-5	TGTGCCAGCAGCTTGAGAGGAGGCTTTCAAGAGACCCAGTACTTC	CASSLRGGFQETQYF
TRBV5-1	-	TRBD1	TRBJ2-7	TGCGCCAGCAGCCGTACAGGGGTGTCCTACGAGCAGTACTTC	CASSRTGVSYEQYF
TRBV11-3	-	TRBD2	TRBJ2-3	TGTGCCAGCAGCTTAGTAGCGGGAGTGGGAGATACGCAGTATTTT	CASSLVAGVGDTQYF
TRBV6-4	medium-sized	TRBD2	TRBJ2-3	TGTGCCAGCAGTGAAACCGGAGCGGGGGGGCCTGACACGCAGTATTTT	CASSETGAGGPDTQYF
TRBV9	once	TRBD2	TRBJ2-3	TGTGCCAGCAGCCAAGGACTAGCGGGGGGGTCAACAGATACGCAGTATTTT	CASSQGLAGGSTDTQYF
TRBV7-2	-	TRBD1	TRBJ1-1	TGTGCCAGCAGCCCCCGAGAGGGGGCGGTGACTGAAGCTTTCTTT	CASSPREGAVTEAFF
TRBV7-9	few	-	TRBJ1-1	TGTGCCAGCAGCAGGGGAGATAACACTGAAGCTTTCTTT	CASSRGDNTEAFF
TRBV14	-	-	TRBJ2-3	TGTGCCAGCAGCCAAGCGGGGGTCCTAGATACGCAGTATTTT	CASSQAGVLDTQYF
TRBV5-4	-	TRBD1	TRBJ1-1	TGTGCCAGCAGCTTGCTTCCGACAGGGTACACTGAAGCTTTCTTT	CASSLLPTGYTEAFF
TRBV3-1/TRBV3-2	-	-	TRBJ2-3	TGTGCCAGCAGCCAAGGACAGGCAAGCACAGATACGCAGTATTTT	CASSQGQASTDTQYF
TRBV27	-	TRBD2	TRBJ2-5	TGTGCCAGCAGGCAGGCGAGGACTAGTGCAGAGACCCAGTACTTC	CASRQARTSAETQYF
TRBV5-1	few	TRBD2	TRBJ2-1	TGCGCCAGCAGCTTGGATAGCGGGGGTTCCTACAATGAGCAGTTCTTC	CASSLDSGGSYNEQFF
TRBV7-9	-	-	TRBJ2-5	TGTGCCAGCAGCCTCCTAGCTGCTGTAGAGACCCAGTACTTC	CASSLLAAVETQYF
TRBV4-1	-	-	TRBJ1-2	TGCGCCAGCAGCCCGACAGTTCTCGGGGGCTATGGCTACACCTTC	CASSPTVLGGYGYTF
TRBV19	few	TRBD1	TRBJ1-5	TGTGCCAGTAGTCCGAGACAGGGGATGACTCAGCCCCAGCATTTT	CASSPRQGMTQPQHF
TRBV5-4	-	-	TRBJ1-2	TGTGCCAGCAGCTTGGAAACACAGGGTCCTGGCGGCTACACCTTC	CASSLETQGPGGYTF
TRBV19	once	TRBD2	TRBJ2-3	TGTGCCAGTAGTATCAGGGGTATTAGCGGGAGTGGAGTAGATACGCAGTATTTT	CASSIRGISGSGVDTQYF
TRBV18	-	-	TRBJ2-7	TGTGCCAGCTCACCTCAGCCCGGGACTCACTCCTACGAGCAGTACTTC	CASSPQPGTHSYEQYF
TRBV29-1	-	TRBD1	TRBJ1-4	TGCAGCGCCTTCGGCGGGACAGGGGCGGAAAAACTGTTTTTT	CSAFGGTGAEKLFF
TRBV20-1	-	TRBD2	TRBJ2-3	TGCAGTGCTAGTACGGGACTAGCATATACGCAGTATTTT	CSASTGLAYTQYF
TRBV3-1/TRBV3-2	-	-	TRBJ2-7	TGTGCCAGCAGTCGATTTTACGCCGGACAGTACTACGAGCAGTACTTC	CASSRFYAGQYYEQYF
TRBV10-1	-	-	TRBJ2-3	TGCGCCAGCAGTGAGTCCGGACACACAGATACGCAGTATTTT	CASSESGHTDTQYF
TRBV5-5	-	-	TRBJ2-6	TGTGCCAGCAGCGAAGGGAGCGGCAACGTCCTGACTTTC	CASSEGSGNVLTF
TRBV4-2	-	TRBD1	TRBJ2-7	TGTGCCAGCAGCCAAGCGGCAAGGGACAGGGAGTACGAGCAGTACTTC	CASSQAARDREYEQYF
TRBV30	-	-	TRBJ1-2	TGTGCCTGGGGCCAGGGTAACTATGGCTACACCTTC	CAWGQGNYGYTF
TRBV5-8	-	TRBD1	TRBJ2-3	TGTGCCAGCAGCTTTTCCGCGACAGGGGCAAGCACAGATACGCAGTATTTT	CASSFSATGASTDTQYF
TRBV10-3	-	TRBD1	TRBJ2-2	TGTGCCATCAGGGGGACAGTGAACACCGGGGAGCTGTTTTTT	CAIRGTVNTGELFF
TRBV19	-	TRBD1	TRBJ1-5	TGTGCCAGTAGTATACCCGGACAGGGTGCGGGTCAGCCCCAGCATTTT	CASSIPGQGAGQPQHF
TRBV7-9	-	-	TRBJ2-1	TGTGCCAGCAGCTTAAGTTTCGGGCAGTTCTTC	CASSLSFGQFF
TRBV4-1	-	TRBD2	TRBJ2-5	TGCGCCAGCAGCCAACCCCGACTAGCGGGAGGGCGTTTTGGAGAGACCCAGTACTTC	CASSQPRLAGGRFGETQYF
TRBV5-1	-	TRBD1	TRBJ1-5	TGCGCCAGCAGCTTACAGGGGCACGGCAATCAGCCCCAGCATTTT	CASSLQGHGNQPQHF